This entry is about one T cell receptor (beta chain). This sample was included in a study of CD8 T cells in Susac syndrome. This CDR3 spans 14 amino acids. V was trimmed by 5 bases and J by 5 bases, leaving 16 bases between them. An amount of RNA that ranged from about 0.45 to 1 ug was reverse transcribed with random hexamers. The method of amplification for TCR beta CDR3 was immunoSEQ multiplex PCR, covering 54 Vbeta and 13 Jbeta. TCRdb redid the calling of the immunoSEQ multiplex PCR reads with MiXCR, one entry per CDR3 protein. The sample shows a few hundred thousand distinct CDR3 sequences, around 83% of them seen only once. TCR beta from blood CD8+ and CD4+ T cells was sequenced. TEMRA cells were FACS-enriched, with CD8+ and CD4+ T cells isolated negatively.

Sequencing input: CD8+ T cells from PBMCs. This rearrangement joins TRBV12-3 or TRBV12-4 to TRBJ2-7; unclear D gene. This receptor was taken from a human donor with multiple sclerosis. The CDR3 DNA sequence: TGTGCCAGCAGTCCGCCCATGGGTTTCCACGAGCAGTACTTC. Protein product: CASSPPMGFHEQYF.